The present T cell receptor (beta chain) was sequenced within a study of T-cell memory formation after mild COVID-19. Points from the study as a whole: Pre-infection memory harbored some responding clones, suggesting cross-reactive memory joined. Nothing showed for sure that second-wave clones peaking on day 37 were SARS-CoV-2 specific. Shrinking CD4+ clones were chiefly CM and EM; CD8+ ones were chiefly EMRA.

V dropped 5 bases and J dropped 3; count of bases not matched to a gene: 7. The CDR3 runs to 15 residues. Germline assignment: CDR1 SGHTA and CDR2 FQGNSA. 5'RACE primed from the constant segment yielded TCR alpha and TCR beta cDNA libraries bearing sample barcodes and UMIs. A single record per CDR3 protein comes from TCRdb applying MiXCR to the 5' RACE reads. The repertoire holds around 390,000 distinct CDR3 sequences, with approximately 15% as singletons. As to this clonotype: Its antigen remains unidentified.

This sequence originates from a man between 18 and 29 years old who had mild COVID-19 (a few samples of this study predate the infection). Cell type and time point are not known. The chain uses TRBV7-2 and TRBJ2-5; 9 nucleotides line up with TRBD1. Sequencing used PBMCs or a T cell subset sorted from them (not recorded which). CDR3 in amino acids: CASSRQGQGKETQYF. The DNA of the CDR3 is TGTGCCAGCAGCCGTCAGGGACAGGGCAAAGAGACCCAGTACTTC. Drawing the rest from reference TRBV7-2 and TRBJ2-5, the complete variable domain is GAGVSQSPSNKVTEKGKDVELRCDPISGHTALYWYRQSLGQGLEFLIYFQGNSAPDKSGLPSDRFSAERTGGSVSTLTIQRTQQEDSAVYLCASSRQGQGKETQYFGPGTRLLVL.